This record covers a single T cell receptor (beta chain). Profiling relied on immunoSEQ multiplex PCR, and the TCRdb table lists in-frame clones only, not all of them. The sample gives fewer than 95,000 clones, approximately 74% of which show up once; around 3.9% is in the top ten. The data were taken from a study of blood T cell repertoires in COVID-19. Study-wide background: Whether acute or convalescent, the COVID-19 samples came from the United States, Italy and Spain. Sources were T cells, B-cell-depleted T cells, or PBMCs; the material itself was cDNA or gDNA.

Those enrolled in Seattle joined during active infection and were followed longitudinally afterward. The material sequenced was peripheral blood. This clonotype was obtained from a man in his 70s with COVID-19, enrolled during active disease.

The CDR3 sequence: CAISGSSGKNYEQYF. The CDR3 DNA sequence: TGTGCCATCAGTGGATCTAGCGGGAAAAACTACGAGCAGTACTTC. The chain recombines TRBV10-3 with TRBJ2-7, with 9 bases aligning to TRBD2. The CDR3 is made up of 15 amino acids. Germline V gene sequence: CDR1 ENHRY, CDR2 SYGVKD. Losses at the gene ends were 4 bases for V and 3 bases for J; bases not matched to a gene: 7.